These 6 T cell receptor beta chains were sequenced from one sample in a study of identical twins. TCRdb reprocessed the 5' RACE reads with MiXCR, giving one entry per CDR3 protein. In the table there are 650,000 to 750,000 distinct CDR3 sequences, approximately 22% of which are singletons. These data were also reused for a study on T cells expressing NK-cell markers.

Sequencing was done on a sample of PBMCs. These receptors all stem from a woman between 18 and 29 years old in good health.

This clonotype has only a few counts. The CDR3 protein is CASSYAGKAGELFF. In DNA form, the CDR3 reads TGTGCCAGCAGTTACGCGGGGAAGGCCGGGGAGCTGTTTTTT. The chain recombines TRBV6-2 or TRBV6-3 with TRBJ2-2; possibly TRBD2 for D (6 bases). Between the trimmed V and J ends, which lost 2 bases and 6 bases, there was a span of 10 bases. Germline V gene lookup returns CDR1 MNHEY and CDR2 SVGEGT. The CDR3 length is 14 residues.

This clonotype was seen a handful of times. The chain is built from TRBV19 and TRBJ2-1; tentative D call: TRBD2 (7 bases). This CDR3 is 15 amino acids long. Per the germline V gene, CDR1 is LNHDA and CDR2 is SQIVND (reference sequence). Trimming stripped 3 bases from V and 4 bases from J, with 13 bases between. CDR3 protein: CASSIRGRGYNEQFF. The CDR3 nucleotides read TGTGCCAGTAGTATTCGAGGGAGGGGGTACAATGAGCAGTTCTTC.

The chain has TRBV6-1 and TRBJ2-7; the D is unclear. CDR1 and CDR2 (germline): MNHNS, SASEGT. V was trimmed by 6 bases and J by 0 bases, leaving 12 bases between them. CDR3 size: 14 residues. CDR3 amino acids: CASRLSRGSYEQYF. The CDR3 DNA follows: TGTGCCAGCAGACTCTCTCGTGGCTCCTACGAGCAGTACTTC.

This clonotype was found many times. This chain joins TRBV12-3 or TRBV12-4 and TRBJ1-2, with D hard to call. V lost 0 bases and J lost 3, with 8 bases in between. The CDR3 covers 14 residues. In DNA form, the CDR3 reads TGTGCCAGCAGTTTAGCTACGGCCCACTATGGCTACACCTTC. As protein: CASSLATAHYGYTF.

V is TRBV10-3 and J is TRBJ1-1; 11 bases line up with TRBD1. Germline V gene data show CDR1 as ENHRY and CDR2 as SYGVKD. The V gene end was trimmed by 2 bases and the J gene end by 11 bases; junction bases not matched to a gene: 10. The CDR3 sequence is 15 residues long. CDR3 in DNA: TGTGCCATCAGTGAGCGGGACAGGGGGAAATACGGGGCTTTCTTT. Amino acid sequence: CAISERDRGKYGAFF.

This clonotype was seen ten or more times. Lacking the conserved final phenylalanine or tryptophan, this CDR3 likely reflects a read error. The genes are TRBV12-3 or TRBV12-4 and TRBJ2-2, with 9 positions matching TRBD1. The length of the CDR3 is 15 residues. Trimming took 5 bases from V and 6 from J; bases not matched to a gene: 7. The CDR3 is CASSLYTGGSGELFL. The CDR3 DNA is TGTGCCAGCAGTCTATACACAGGGGGCTCCGGGGAGCTGTTTCTT.